The rows below give T cell receptor beta chains drawn from one sample of a study of radiotherapy plus CTLA-4 blockade in lung cancer. TCRdb's table, derived via immunoSEQ multiplex PCR, lists solely in-frame clones and lacks some. This sample carries approximately 47,000 clones, almost 65% of them seen once, and the ten largest clones take less than 20%. The specimen was peripheral blood, collected from a patient treated with radiotherapy plus ipilimumab. The receptors stem from a human donor with non-small cell lung cancer who had a partial response to radiotherapy plus ipilimumab. CDR3s include the opening cysteine and the closing phenylalanine or tryptophan. Each record gives: D gene, clone size, J gene, V gene, CDR3 protein, CDR3 DNA. D genes are given only for firm matches. Clone size is stated in some rows and not others, as once, few, many or a class when expanded.

>TRBD2|.|TRBJ2-2|TRBV5-1
CASSGLAGGTGELFF
TGCGCCAGCAGCGGTTTGGCGGGAGGCACCGGGGAGCTGTTTTTT
>TRBD2|.|TRBJ2-1|TRBV2
CASSPSGGYNEQFF
TGTGCCAGCAGTCCTAGCGGGGGCTACAATGAGCAGTTCTTC
>TRBD1|.|TRBJ2-2|TRBV4-1
CASSLGQGPKLAGELFF
TGCGCCAGCAGCCTCGGACAGGGGCCAAAGCTGGCTGGGGAGCTGTTTTTT
>TRBD1|.|TRBJ1-2|TRBV5-1
CASSLDRGYGYTF
TGCGCCAGCAGCTTGGACAGGGGATATGGCTACACCTTC
>TRBD2|.|TRBJ2-2|TRBV10-2
CASSESGRAGELFF
TGCGCCAGCAGTGAGAGCGGGAGGGCGGGGGAGCTGTTTTTT
>.|.|TRBJ1-2|TRBV2
CASSEALGSYGYTF
TGTGCCAGCAGTGAAGCGCTCGGGAGTTATGGCTACACCTTC
>.|once|TRBJ2-3|TRBV6-5
CASSLEESVRTQYF
TGTGCCAGCAGTCTAGAGGAAAGTGTCCGAACGCAGTATTTT
>.|.|TRBJ1-1|TRBV7-5
CARNSTGFEAFF
TGTGCCAGAAACTCGACAGGGTTTGAAGCTTTCTTT
>TRBD1|few|TRBJ1-4|TRBV5-6
CASSTQLTGVNEKLFF
TGTGCCAGCAGCACACAACTTACAGGGGTTAATGAAAAACTGTTTTTT
>.|.|TRBJ2-7|TRBV27
CASSLFGGQPYEQYF
TGTGCCAGCAGTTTATTCGGGGGGCAACCCTACGAGCAGTACTTC
>TRBD1|.|TRBJ1-2|TRBV19
CASSIYARGLWDPYGYTF
TGTGCCAGTAGTATCTACGCCAGGGGGCTCTGGGACCCCTATGGCTACACCTTC
>TRBD2|.|TRBJ2-5|TRBV7-2
CASSLSRGLAGETQYF
TGTGCCAGCAGCTTAAGTAGGGGACTAGCGGGAGAGACCCAGTACTTC
>TRBD1|few|TRBJ1-3|TRBV5-1
CASRRTGGSGGNTIYF
TGCGCCAGCCGTAGGACAGGGGGCTCCGGCGGAAACACCATATATTTT
>TRBD1|few|TRBJ2-5|TRBV30
CAWSLQGEETQYF
TGTGCCTGGAGTTTGCAGGGGGAAGAGACCCAGTACTTC
>.|few|TRBJ2-5|TRBV7-2
CASSLTRGLETQYF
TGTGCCAGCAGCTTAACTAGGGGACTAGAGACCCAGTACTTC
>TRBD1|.|TRBJ2-7|TRBV19
CASRVRGTHNYEQYF
TGTGCCAGTAGGGTCAGGGGGACGCACAACTACGAGCAGTACTTC
>TRBD1|once|TRBJ1-6|TRBV4-3
CASSNGQGAHSPLHF
TGCGCCAGCAGCAACGGACAGGGGGCTCACTCACCCCTCCACTTT
>TRBD1|.|TRBJ2-4|TRBV2
CASSDGQGFVQYF
TGTGCCAGCAGTGATGGACAGGGGTTTGTTCAGTACTTC
>.|.|TRBJ1-2|TRBV5-5
CASSEAAANYGYTF
TGTGCCAGCAGCGAGGCAGCAGCTAACTATGGCTACACCTTC
>.|.|TRBJ2-3|TRBV6-4
CASAPRGTQYF
TGTGCCAGCGCCCCGCGAGGTACGCAGTATTTT
>TRBD1|few|TRBJ1-5|TRBV6-5
CASTYGQGGNQPQHF
TGTGCCAGCACTTACGGACAGGGAGGCAATCAGCCCCAGCATTTT
>.|.|TRBJ1-2|TRBV12-5
CASASWRDGNFYGYTF
TGTGCTAGTGCCTCCTGGCGGGACGGTAACTTCTATGGCTACACCTTC
>.|.|TRBJ2-3|TRBV5-4
CASRSRRRGSTDTQYF
TGTGCCAGCAGGTCGCGTAGACGGGGGAGCACAGATACGCAGTATTTT
>TRBD1|.|TRBJ2-7|TRBV6-1
CASIDRGGWEQYF
TGTGCCAGCATAGACAGGGGCGGCTGGGAGCAGTACTTC
>.|.|TRBJ2-5|TRBV19
CAVRGGETQYF
TGTGCCGTCCGTGGAGGAGAGACCCAGTACTTC